The 12 T cell receptor beta chains given below trace back to one sample, sequenced in a study of cytomegalovirus exposure and HLA in healthy donors. This PCR relied on a set of 60 Vbeta primers and 13 Jbeta primers. Here immunoSEQ multiplex PCR was the method, and the copy in TCRdb shows in-frame clones only, minus some. This table has more than 95,000 clones, around 9.1% appearing once. Sequencing input: PBMCs. The receptors originated from a man between 35 and 55 years old in good health and CMV-seropositive.

This clone was counted between two and nine times. The chain employs TRBV2 and TRBJ2-3; no reliable D call. The CDR3 extends over 10 amino acids. The V and J ends lost 8 bases and 5 bases respectively, with 5 bases between them. Germline V lookup: CDR1 SNHLY, CDR2 FYNNEI. This CDR3 is CASLLDTQYF. The CDR3 nucleotides read TGTGCCAGCCTTCTAGATACGCAGTATTTT. The full variable domain, in which reference TRBV2 and TRBJ2-3 provide the parts outside the CDR3, is EPEVTQTPSHQVTQMGQEVILRCVPISNHLYFYWYRQILGQKVEFLVSFYNNEISEKSEIFDDQFSVERPDGSNFTLKIRSTKLEDSAMYFCASLLDTQYFGPGTRLTVL.

This clone was found a few times. CDR3 protein: CASSRGGYSNQPQHF. The CDR3 bases are TGTGCCAGCAGCCGTGGGGGGTATAGCAATCAGCCCCAGCATTTT. The V gene is TRBV7-6, the J gene TRBJ1-5, with D possibly matching TRBD1 (5 bases). Per germline, CDR1 SGHVS and CDR2 FNYEAQ. This CDR3 region has 15 residues. V lost 5 bases to trimming and J lost 0 bases, with 11 bases between them.

This clone occurred a few times. The rearrangement links TRBV11-1 to TRBJ2-7; TRBD2 aligns across 12 bases. The length of the CDR3 is 16 residues. V lost 5 bases and J lost 1; bases outside the gene matches: 6. Germline lookup yields CDR1 SGHAT and CDR2 FQDESV (reference sequence). CDR3 DNA: TGTGCCAGCAGCCCCCAACTAGCGGGAGGATCCTACGAGCAGTACTTC. Its protein product is CASSPQLAGGSYEQYF.

V and J are TRBV10-1 and TRBJ2-3; 8 bases agree with TRBD2. V shed 3 bases and J 6 bases; nucleotides not matched to a gene: 5. This CDR3 contains 14 residues. Per the germline V gene, CDR1 is WNHNN and CDR2 is SYGVQD (reference sequence). CDR3 amino acids: CASSESGLADTQYF. In nucleotides, the CDR3 is TGCGCCAGCAGTGAATCCGGACTAGCTGATACGCAGTATTTT.

This clone was seen only a few times. The V gene is TRBV27, the J gene TRBJ1-5; 7 bases are shared with TRBD1. The CDR3 has 15 amino acids. The ends lost 6 bases at V and 2 bases at J; junction bases unmatched: 7. Per the germline V gene, CDR1 is MNHEY and CDR2 is SMNVEV (reference sequence). The CDR3 is CASSVQGVGNQPQHF. The CDR3 region has the DNA TGTGCCAGCAGCGTTCAGGGGGTGGGCAATCAGCCCCAGCATTTT.

V is TRBV28 and J is TRBJ2-6; 8 nucleotides match TRBD2. Germline trimming cut 8 bases from V and 1 base from J; bases unmatched to any gene: 13. In germline, CDR1 is MDHEN, CDR2 SYDVKM. The CDR3 is made up of 18 amino acids. CDR3 loop: CASEKSTSVLSGANVLTF. Written as DNA, the CDR3 is TGTGCCAGCGAGAAATCGACTAGCGTACTATCTGGGGCCAACGTCCTGACTTTC.

In this sample, this clone turned up a few times. The chain joins TRBV28 to TRBJ2-5; TRBD1 aligns across 8 bases. CDR1 and CDR2 from the germline V gene are MDHEN and SYDVKM. V lost 5 bases, J lost 5 bases, and 4 bases stayed unmatched. The CDR3 covers 13 residues. CDR3 protein: CASSRDRRETQYF. The CDR3 coding sequence is TGTGCCAGCAGTCGGGACAGGAGGGAGACCCAGTACTTC.

The rearrangement links TRBV9 to TRBJ2-3; 8 bases match TRBD2. V shed 0 bases, J shed 1 base, and the junction held 4 bases outside the gene matches. The length of the CDR3 is 16 residues. Germline V lookup: CDR1 SGDLS, CDR2 YYNGEE. This CDR3 reads CASSVGFGGGTDTQYF. DNA of the CDR3: TGTGCCAGCAGCGTAGGATTCGGGGGGGGCACAGATACGCAGTATTTT.

This clone was found a few times. The chain couples TRBV5-1 to TRBJ2-1; D is perhaps TRBD2 (6 bases). This CDR3 contains 14 residues. Trimming stripped 2 bases from V and 5 bases from J, with 11 bases between. Per germline, CDR1 SGHRS and CDR2 YFSETQ. The CDR3 loop is CASSLIAENNEQFF. The CDR3 DNA sequence: TGCGCCAGCAGCTTAATAGCGGAAAACAATGAGCAGTTCTTC.

This clone was seen more than once but under ten times. The chain joins TRBV5-3 to TRBJ2-7; 7 bases map to TRBD1. TRBV5-3 is reported as an ORF; its role is uncertain. Losses at the gene ends were 8 bases for V and 3 bases for J; bases not matched to a gene: 14. CDR3 length: 15 residues. CDR3: CARSTEQGLHYEQYF. The CDR3 DNA reads TGTGCCAGGTCCACCGAACAGGGGCTTCACTACGAGCAGTACTTC.

This clone was counted a few times. The rearrangement links TRBV27 to TRBJ2-7, with D possibly being TRBD2 (5 bases). The ends were cut back, 5 bases at V and 2 bases at J, with 10 bases in the middle. The CDR3 loop spans 13 amino acids. Germline loops: CDR1 MNHEY, CDR2 SMNVEV (reference sequence). In DNA form, the CDR3 reads TGTGCCAGCAGTAGAGGGCAGCCCTACGAGCAGTACTTC. Translated, it gives CASSRGQPYEQYF.

This clone was detected a few times. This chain uses TRBV11-2 with TRBJ1-1, with D perhaps TRBD1 (5 bases). Per germline, CDR1 SGHAT and CDR2 FQNNGV. Trimming removed 1 base from V and 2 bases from J, with 8 bases in between. This CDR3 has 14 residues. DNA of the CDR3: TGTGCCAGCAGCTTAGGGCGGGGCAACACTGAAGCTTTCTTT. Encoded protein: CASSLGRGNTEAFF.